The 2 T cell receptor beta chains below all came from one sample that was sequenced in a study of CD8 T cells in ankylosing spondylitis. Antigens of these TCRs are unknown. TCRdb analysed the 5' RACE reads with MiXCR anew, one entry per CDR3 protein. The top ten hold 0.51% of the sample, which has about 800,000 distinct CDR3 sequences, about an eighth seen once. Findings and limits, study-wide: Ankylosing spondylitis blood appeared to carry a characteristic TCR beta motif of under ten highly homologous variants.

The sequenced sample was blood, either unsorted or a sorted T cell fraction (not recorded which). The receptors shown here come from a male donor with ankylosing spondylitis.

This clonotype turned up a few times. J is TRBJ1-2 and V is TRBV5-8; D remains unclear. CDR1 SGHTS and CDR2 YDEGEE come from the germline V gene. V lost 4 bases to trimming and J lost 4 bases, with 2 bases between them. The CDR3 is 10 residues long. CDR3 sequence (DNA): TGTGCCAGCAGCACCTATGGCTACACCTTC. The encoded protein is CASSTYGYTF.

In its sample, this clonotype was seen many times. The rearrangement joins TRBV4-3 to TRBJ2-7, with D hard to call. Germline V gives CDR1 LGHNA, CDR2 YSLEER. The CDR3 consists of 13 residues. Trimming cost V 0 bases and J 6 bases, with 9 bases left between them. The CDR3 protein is CASSQDLHREQYF. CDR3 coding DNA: TGCGCCAGCAGCCAAGATCTTCACCGCGAGCAGTACTTC.